These 22 T cell receptor beta chains were sequenced from one sample in a study of control samples from healthy donors and cancer patients (dated by TCRdb to 2018 to 2021). The library came from the immunoSEQ multiplex PCR assay. This immuneACCESS table, as held by TCRdb, lists in-frame sequences with V and J called but not all clones. Of the missing ones, under half trace to an unresolved V gene in checked studies; the others have no known cause. Here the sample has roughly 80,000 clones; 70% to 90% occur a single time. 1.9% of the sample goes to the ten largest clones. The sequenced material came from PBMCs. The source of these receptors is a woman aged 55-70 years with head and neck cancer.

In this sample, this clone turned up a few times. The chain carries TRBV27 and TRBJ1-5; a weak D match, TRBD1 (6 bases). Trimming pared 6 bases from V and 5 bases from J, leaving 17 bases between. The germline V gene encodes CDR1 MNHEY and CDR2 SMNVEV (reference sequence). The CDR3 contains 15 residues. The CDR3 DNA reads as TGTGCCAGCAGCCCAACCGGACAGCCAGATCAGCCCCAGCATTTT. It codes for CASSPTGQPDQPQHF.

This chain links TRBV5-1 with TRBJ2-1; 7 bases match TRBD2. The V gene's germline CDR1 is SGHRS and CDR2 YFSETQ. The CDR3 length is 15 residues. Losses at the gene ends were 5 bases for V and 0 bases for J; bases not matched to a gene: 5. The CDR3 protein is CASSMTSSSYNEQFF. The DNA of the CDR3 is TGCGCCAGCAGTATGACTAGCAGCTCCTACAATGAGCAGTTCTTC.

V gene TRBV19 combines with J gene TRBJ1-1; D gene unclear. The CDR3 covers 13 residues. Trimming stripped 7 bases from V and 5 bases from J, with 14 bases between. Germline V gene data show CDR1 as LNHDA and CDR2 as SQIVND (reference sequence). In DNA form, the CDR3 reads TGTGCCAGTACCCCCGTGAGCGGAACTGAAGCTTTCTTT. Translation: CASTPVSGTEAFF.

CDR3 sequence: CASSRRTVGRETQYF. The DNA for the CDR3 is TGTGCCAGCAGCCGTAGGACAGTAGGAAGGGAGACCCAGTACTTC. The chain is built from TRBV3-1 (or the pseudogene TRBV3-2) and TRBJ2-5; a possible D gene is TRBD1 (6 bases). V lost 4 bases to trimming and J lost 5 bases, with 17 bases between them. Germline assignment: CDR1 LGHDT and CDR2 YNNKEL (reference sequence). The CDR3 has 15 amino acids.

The DNA for the CDR3 is TGTGCCAGCAGTTCGGACAGGGGGCACGGCTACACCTTC. Its protein is CASSSDRGHGYTF. V gene TRBV27 combines with J gene TRBJ1-2, with 11 positions matching TRBD1. Germline V gene lookup returns CDR1 MNHEY and CDR2 SMNVEV (reference sequence). V shed 4 bases and J 8 bases; nucleotides not matched to a gene: 3. CDR3 length equals 13 residues.

The chain has TRBV28 and TRBJ1-1; 9 nucleotides line up with TRBD1. The length of the CDR3 is 15 residues. In germline, CDR1 is MDHEN, CDR2 SYDVKM. The V and J ends lost 5 bases and 5 bases, in that order; junction bases with no gene match: 9. The chain's CDR3 is CASSTTGGAGTEAFF. CDR3 coding DNA: TGTGCCAGCAGTACCACAGGGGGCGCGGGGACTGAAGCTTTCTTT.

J is TRBJ1-1 and V is TRBV7-9; TRBD1 might be the D (5 bases). CDR1 and CDR2 (germline): SEHNR, FQNEAQ (reference sequence). The CDR3 spans 13 residues. V was clipped by 0 bases and J by 8 bases, with 10 bases between them. In nucleotides, the CDR3 is TGTGCCAGCAGCTTAGCTCCGGGACGGGAAGCTTTCTTT. This translates into CASSLAPGREAFF.

V is TRBV28 and J is TRBJ1-2; 8 bases are a match to TRBD1. The CDR3 loop spans 14 amino acids. Germline CDR1 and CDR2: MDHEN and SYDVKM. The junction had 10 bases not matched to a gene; V was cut back by 6 bases and J by 7 bases. Written as DNA, the CDR3 is TGTGCCAGCAGCAACGGACAGGGCCATATTGGCTACACCTTC. Its protein product is CASSNGQGHIGYTF.

This clone was seen only once. V is TRBV28 and J is TRBJ2-7, with TRBD1 matching over 9 bases. From germline, CDR1 is MDHEN and CDR2 SYDVKM. The V gene end was trimmed by 4 bases and the J gene end by 0 bases; junction bases not matched to a gene: 16. The CDR3 runs 19 residues. CDR3 sequence reads: CASSWAGTGFRLVSYEQYF. Written as DNA, the CDR3 is TGTGCCAGCAGTTGGGCCGGGACAGGGTTTAGATTGGTCTCCTACGAGCAGTACTTC.

The V gene is TRBV18, the J gene TRBJ2-1; 12 bases match TRBD2. The trim removed 5 bases at V and 4 bases at J, leaving 3 bases unmatched. The length of the CDR3 is 15 residues. Germline CDR1 KGHSH, CDR2 LQKENI. The chain's CDR3 is CASSDGLAGYNEQFF. CDR3 DNA: TGTGCCAGCTCAGACGGACTAGCGGGATACAATGAGCAGTTCTTC.

The chain carries TRBV3-1 (or the pseudogene TRBV3-2) and TRBJ2-3, with D possibly TRBD2 on 5 matching bases. The V and J ends lost 1 base and 0 bases respectively, with 11 bases between them. The CDR3 is 16 amino acids. Germline-derived CDR1 and CDR2 are LGHDT and YNNKEL (reference sequence). The DNA for the CDR3 is TGTGCCAGCAGCCAAGTGCGCGGGCCTAGCACAGATACGCAGTATTTT. Its protein is CASSQVRGPSTDTQYF.

This chain uses TRBV19 with TRBJ2-2; 8 bases line up with TRBD2. There are 13 residues in the CDR3. CDR1 LNHDA and CDR2 SQIVND come from the germline V gene (reference sequence). V trimming: 11 bases; J trimming: 3 bases; junction bases outside the gene matches: 5. CDR3 sequence: CAGGLVDTGELFF. The CDR3 nucleotides read TGTGCCGGGGGACTAGTTGACACCGGGGAGCTGTTTTTT.

The chain has TRBV10-3 and TRBJ2-3; no definite D call. In germline, CDR1 is ENHRY, CDR2 SYGVKD. V was clipped by 4 bases and J by 0 bases, with 11 bases between them. The CDR3 has 15 amino acids. The CDR3 sequence is CAISVGQVSTDTQYF. The DNA of the CDR3 is TGTGCCATCAGTGTAGGGCAGGTGAGCACAGATACGCAGTATTTT.

J is TRBJ2-1 and V is TRBV14; 12 bases line up with TRBD2. The CDR3 consists of 18 residues. Germline lookup yields CDR1 SGHDN and CDR2 FVKESK. After removal of 2 bases from V and 7 bases from J, the junction contained 12 bases not matched to a gene. The CDR3 protein is CASSQSLLAGGPGNEQFF. The DNA of the CDR3 is TGTGCCAGCAGCCAATCTCTCCTAGCGGGAGGGCCGGGTAATGAGCAGTTCTTC.

The chain has TRBV2 and TRBJ1-2; D remains unclear. This CDR3 has 14 residues. V lost 7 bases to trimming and J lost 6 bases, with 18 bases between them. Germline values: CDR1 SNHLY, CDR2 FYNNEI. CDR3 protein: CASTPLGGWDGYTF. The CDR3 DNA is TGTGCCAGCACCCCCCTAGGAGGGTGGGATGGCTACACCTTC.

This clone was counted a few times. In nucleotides, the CDR3 is TGCAGCTACAGGGGAAGCACAGATACGCAGTATTTT. It specifies CSYRGSTDTQYF. The J gene is TRBJ2-3, the V gene TRBV29-1, with 7 nucleotides matching TRBD1. The CDR3 totals 12 residues. Unmatched junction bases numbered 2, after V lost 8 bases and J lost 0 bases. CDR1 SQVTM and CDR2 ANQGSEA come from the germline V gene.

The V gene is TRBV29-1, the J gene TRBJ2-1, with 9 bases aligning to TRBD1. Germline-derived CDR1 and CDR2 are SQVTM and ANQGSEA. V gave up 4 bases and J gave up 4 bases; unmatched junction bases: 14. The CDR3 covers 17 residues. CDR3 nucleotides: TGCAGCGTTGTCAGGACAGGGGCGGCAAAAATATACAATGAGCAGTTCTTC. It is translated as CSVVRTGAAKIYNEQFF.

The CDR3 here is CASSFFPNEQFF. For the CDR3, the DNA is TGTGCCAGCAGTTTCTTTCCCAATGAGCAGTTCTTC. The genes are TRBV28 and TRBJ2-1; no clear D gene. This CDR3 has 12 amino acids. The V end was cut by 3 bases, the J end by 6 bases, with 6 bases between. The germline V gene has CDR1 MDHEN and CDR2 SYDVKM.

The chain recombines TRBV19 with TRBJ2-5, with D perhaps TRBD1 (5 bases). Germline lookup yields CDR1 LNHDA and CDR2 SQIVND (reference sequence). The CDR3 is made up of 13 amino acids. V was cut by 3 bases and J by 1 base, with 6 bases left in between. The CDR3 sequence is CASSIRVQETQYF. In DNA, the CDR3 is TGTGCCAGTAGTATCAGGGTCCAAGAGACCCAGTACTTC.

This clone was seen more than once but under ten times. The sample carries other DNA sequences with the same CDR3. The genes are TRBV5-8 and TRBJ2-1; D gene ambiguous. V lost 0 bases and J lost 2, with 12 bases in between. Per germline, CDR1 SGHTS and CDR2 YDEGEE. The CDR3 has 16 amino acids. CDR3 amino acids: CASSLGLTWTYNEQFF. CDR3 nucleotides: TGTGCCAGCAGCTTGGGATTGACCTGGACCTACAATGAGCAGTTCTTC. The complete variable domain, with remaining parts taken from reference TRBV5-8 and TRBJ2-1, reads EAGVTQSPTHLIKTRGQQATLRCSPISGHTSVYWYQQALGLGLQFLLWYDEGEERNRGNFPPRFSGRQFPNYSSELNVNALELEDSALYLCASSLGLTWTYNEQFFGPGTRLTVL.

The count of this clone is one. The chain recombines TRBV7-9 with TRBJ1-6; D remains unclear. With 4 bases removed from V and 9 bases from J, the gap between germline ends came to 13 bases. The germline V gene has CDR1 SEHNR and CDR2 FQNEAQ (reference sequence). There are 14 residues in the CDR3. CDR3 loop: CASSSSVGGSPLHF. As DNA, the CDR3 is TGTGCCAGCAGCTCATCCGTGGGTGGTTCACCCCTCCACTTT.

The V gene is TRBV7-9, the J gene TRBJ2-1, with 11 bases aligning to TRBD2. Germline V gene data show CDR1 as SEHNR and CDR2 as FQNEAQ (reference sequence). The V segment lost 6 bases and the J segment 0 bases; nucleotides outside the gene matches: 10. The CDR3 runs to 18 residues. The CDR3: CASRLGLAERSSYNEQFF. The CDR3 region has the DNA TGTGCCAGCAGATTGGGACTAGCGGAACGTAGCTCCTACAATGAGCAGTTCTTC.